These T cell receptor beta chains were read from a single sample in a study of graft-versus-host responses after intestinal transplantation. Only in-frame clones appear in the TCRdb table, and some are missing; sequencing was by immunoSEQ multiplex PCR. This sample has approximately 85,000 clones, with 80% to 95% found just once. No antigen has been identified for these receptors. The material sequenced was unstimulated CD8+ T cells sorted from spleen or lymph node cells, taken before transplant. These receptor sequences come from a human donor who was the organ donor for an intestinal transplant. CDR3s include the opening cysteine and the closing phenylalanine or tryptophan. Each record gives: CDR3 DNA, CDR3 protein, D gene, CDR3 length, J gene, V gene, clone size. A D gene is named only where the DNA matches it firmly. Clone size is not always given. Where it is, it says once, few, many or a class for expanded clones.

cdr3_nt: TGTGCCAGCAGCTCCCCGTCAGGGCAGGGCAACACTGAAGCTTTCTTT
cdr3_aa: CASSSPSGQGNTEAFF
d_call: .
cdr3_length: 16
j_call: TRBJ1-1
v_call: TRBV27
clone_size: .

cdr3_nt: TGTGCCAGTGCGACCGGGGGTCCCTTTCCCTACGAGCAGTACTTC
cdr3_aa: CASATGGPFPYEQYF
d_call: .
cdr3_length: 15
j_call: TRBJ2-7
v_call: TRBV19
clone_size: .

cdr3_nt: TGTGCCAGCAGCAATGCGGTGGGAACCTACGAGCAGTACTTC
cdr3_aa: CASSNAVGTYEQYF
d_call: .
cdr3_length: 14
j_call: TRBJ2-7
v_call: TRBV5-4
clone_size: .

cdr3_nt: TGTGCCAGCAGTGGGCAAAACACTGAAGCTTTCTTT
cdr3_aa: CASSGQNTEAFF
d_call: .
cdr3_length: 12
j_call: TRBJ1-1
v_call: TRBV11-2
clone_size: .

cdr3_nt: TGTGCCAGCAGCTCGGGGTATACTGAAGCTTTCTTT
cdr3_aa: CASSSGYTEAFF
d_call: .
cdr3_length: 12
j_call: TRBJ1-1
v_call: TRBV5-4
clone_size: once

cdr3_nt: TGTGCCAGCAGCCCAACCGGGGGGTCCTATAGCAATCAGCCCCAGCATTTT
cdr3_aa: CASSPTGGSYSNQPQHF
d_call: .
cdr3_length: 17
j_call: TRBJ1-5
v_call: TRBV27
clone_size: once

cdr3_nt: TGTGCCAGCAGTCCCACCCTATCCGGGGAGCTGTTTTTT
cdr3_aa: CASSPTLSGELFF
d_call: .
cdr3_length: 13
j_call: TRBJ2-2
v_call: TRBV27
clone_size: .

cdr3_nt: TGTGCCAGCAGTCCCGGGACAGGGGTCTTTCAGCCCCAGCATTTT
cdr3_aa: CASSPGTGVFQPQHF
d_call: TRBD1
cdr3_length: 15
j_call: TRBJ1-5
v_call: TRBV2
clone_size: .

cdr3_nt: TGCGCCAGCAGCTTGGGACTAGCGGGGTCCACAGATACGCAGTATTTT
cdr3_aa: CASSLGLAGSTDTQYF
d_call: TRBD2
cdr3_length: 16
j_call: TRBJ2-3
v_call: TRBV5-1
clone_size: .

cdr3_nt: TGTGCCAGTAGTATAGACGGGGGTAATGAGCAGTTCTTC
cdr3_aa: CASSIDGGNEQFF
d_call: .
cdr3_length: 13
j_call: TRBJ2-1
v_call: TRBV19
clone_size: .

cdr3_nt: TGTGCCAGCAGCTTTGGGGGGGTCGACGAGCAGTACTTC
cdr3_aa: CASSFGGVDEQYF
d_call: TRBD2
cdr3_length: 13
j_call: TRBJ2-7
v_call: TRBV7-9
clone_size: .

cdr3_nt: TGTGCCAGCAGCTTCGGAATAGCGGGAGGTCCGGCCTACGAGCAGTACTTC
cdr3_aa: CASSFGIAGGPAYEQYF
d_call: TRBD2
cdr3_length: 17
j_call: TRBJ2-7
v_call: TRBV11-2
clone_size: .

cdr3_nt: TGTGCCACCAGCAGAAGAAACGGACAGGGAATCTACGAGCAGTACTTC
cdr3_aa: CATSRRNGQGIYEQYF
d_call: TRBD1
cdr3_length: 16
j_call: TRBJ2-7
v_call: TRBV15
clone_size: .

cdr3_nt: TGTGCCAGCAGCCTAACAACGGGCTCTGGAAACACCATATATTTT
cdr3_aa: CASSLTTGSGNTIYF
d_call: .
cdr3_length: 15
j_call: TRBJ1-3
v_call: TRBV6-5
clone_size: .

cdr3_nt: TGTGCCAGCAGCCCGAGCGGCGCTTCCTGGTCCCATGAGCAGTTCTTC
cdr3_aa: CASSPSGASWSHEQFF
d_call: .
cdr3_length: 16
j_call: TRBJ2-1
v_call: TRBV5-4
clone_size: .

cdr3_nt: TGTGCCAGCGGGGACCGTGGCTACGAGCAGTACTTC
cdr3_aa: CASGDRGYEQYF
d_call: .
cdr3_length: 12
j_call: TRBJ2-7
v_call: TRBV25-1
clone_size: .

cdr3_nt: TGTGCCAGCAGTTGGACTAGCAAGTACGAGCAGTACTTC
cdr3_aa: CASSWTSKYEQYF
d_call: TRBD2
cdr3_length: 13
j_call: TRBJ2-7
v_call: TRBV27
clone_size: .

cdr3_nt: TGTGCCAGCAGCTTAGGGGCACAGGGAGATACGCAGTATTTT
cdr3_aa: CASSLGAQGDTQYF
d_call: .
cdr3_length: 14
j_call: TRBJ2-3
v_call: TRBV11-3
clone_size: .